One sample yielded the 19 T cell receptor beta chains listed below, sequenced in a study of cytomegalovirus exposure and HLA in healthy donors. PCR was performed using 60 Vbeta and 13 Jbeta primers. The protocol was immunoSEQ multiplex PCR, while the TCRdb copy is restricted to in-frame clones and leaves out a portion. The sample has about 120,000 clones; 60% to 85% are singletons. The sample consisted of PBMCs. Source of these receptors: a woman between 40 and 55 years old in good health and CMV-seropositive.

The chain is built from TRBV2 and TRBJ2-7, with no clear D. The V and J ends lost 6 bases and 3 bases respectively, with 9 bases between them. The CDR3 loop spans 12 amino acids. The germline gives CDR1 SNHLY, CDR2 FYNNEI. In DNA, the CDR3 is TGTGCCAGCAGCCCTACCGACTACGAGCAGTACTTC. It encodes CASSPTDYEQYF.

The chain links TRBV5-4 to TRBJ2-7, with 8 bases lining up with TRBD2. The CDR3 is 15 residues long. The germline gives CDR1 SGHNT, CDR2 YYREEE (reference sequence). Trimming at V came to 1 base and at J to 0 bases, leaving 3 bases not matched to a gene. CDR3 residues: CASSLKREYSYEQYF. CDR3 DNA sequence: TGTGCCAGCAGCTTGAAGCGGGAGTACTCCTACGAGCAGTACTTC.

The chain employs TRBV7-9 and TRBJ1-3; no reliable D call. The CDR3 is 13 residues long. CDR1 is SEHNR, CDR2 FQNEAQ, per germline (reference sequence). V was trimmed by 5 bases and J by 11 bases, leaving 16 bases between them. CDR3 in amino acids: CASSPREGRPIYF. The CDR3 DNA reads TGTGCCAGCAGCCCTCGGGAGGGCCGGCCCATATATTTT.

In this sample, this clone turned up a few times. The CDR3 reads CASSLELVLVRANEQFF. CDR3 nucleotides: TGTGCCAGCAGCTTAGAACTAGTTTTGGTTAGGGCGAATGAGCAGTTCTTC. The chain carries TRBV7-9 and TRBJ2-1, with D possibly TRBD2 on 5 matching bases. The CDR3 extends over 17 amino acids. V shed 1 base and J shed 7 bases, with 20 bases lying between them. CDR1 is SEHNR and CDR2 is FQNEAQ in the germline V gene (reference sequence).

V gene TRBV6-5 combines with J gene TRBJ1-1; tentative D call: TRBD1 (5 bases). The CDR3 is 15 amino acids. V was cut by 3 bases and J by 5 bases, with 16 bases left in between. Germline V CDR1 and CDR2: MNHEY, SVGAGI. In DNA form, the CDR3 reads TGTGCCAGCAGTTATCGACCTAGGGGTTGGACTGAAGCTTTCTTT. Encoded protein: CASSYRPRGWTEAFF.

The chain links TRBV15 to TRBJ2-7, with 7 bases that match TRBD1. The germline V gene encodes CDR1 LNHNV and CDR2 YYDKDF (reference sequence). V was pared by 0 bases and J by 7 bases, with 6 bases of the junction left unmatched. CDR3 length: 14 amino acids. CDR3 region: CATSRDRGRGEQYF. The DNA of the CDR3 is TGTGCCACCAGCAGAGACAGGGGGAGAGGAGAGCAGTACTTC.

The sample holds one count of this clone. J is TRBJ1-6 and V is TRBV7-6; D is ambiguous. With 5 bases removed from V and 5 bases from J, the gap between germline ends came to 13 bases. Germline CDR1 reads SGHVS; CDR2 reads FNYEAQ. The CDR3 runs 15 residues. CDR3 amino acids: CASSRSTSDNSPLHF. CDR3 sequence (DNA): TGTGCCAGCAGCCGCTCGACAAGTGATAATTCACCCCTCCACTTT. Combining the CDR3 with reference TRBV7-6 and TRBJ1-6 gives the whole variable domain GAGVSQSPRYKVTKRGQDVALRCDPISGHVSLYWYRQALGQGPEFLTYFNYEAQQDKSGLPNDRFSAERPEGSISTLTIQRTEQRDSAMYRCASSRSTSDNSPLHFGNGTRLTVT.

This clone was recorded a few times. The rearrangement links TRBV7-8 to TRBJ2-5; the match to TRBD1 covers 9 bases. Germline CDR1 SGHVS, CDR2 FQNEAQ. This CDR3 has 16 amino acids. Trimming cost V 3 bases and J 1 base; bases outside gene matches: 6. CDR3 in DNA: TGTGCCAGCAGCTTGTTGAGGGACAGGGCCCAAGAGACCCAGTACTTC. Amino acids: CASSLLRDRAQETQYF.

The gene calls are TRBV7-8 and TRBJ2-1, with a weak D call TRBD2 (5 bases). The germline V gene has CDR1 SGHVS and CDR2 FQNEAQ. CDR3 length equals 14 residues. V lost 1 base to trimming and J lost 10 bases, with 14 bases between them. The CDR3 loop is CASSLGERRKEQFF. The CDR3 DNA reads TGTGCCAGCAGCTTAGGGGAGCGCCGCAAAGAGCAGTTCTTC.

This clone was detected only a few times. V usage is TRBV5-4 and J usage is TRBJ2-7, with D possibly TRBD2 on 7 matching bases. Trimming stripped 0 bases from V and 4 bases from J, with 17 bases between. Germline V gene sequence: CDR1 SGHNT, CDR2 YYREEE (reference sequence). The CDR3 loop spans 16 amino acids. The CDR3: CASSLAGQGRGYEQYF. For the CDR3, the DNA is TGTGCCAGCAGCTTGGCCGGGCAGGGGAGGGGTTACGAGCAGTACTTC. Full variable domain (missing parts from reference TRBV5-4 and TRBJ2-7): ETGVTQSPTHLIKTRGQQVTLRCSSQSGHNTVSWYQQALGQGPQFIFQYYREEENGRGNFPPRFSGLQFPNYSSELNVNALELDDSALYLCASSLAGQGRGYEQYFGPGTRLTVT.

V is TRBV10-3 and J is TRBJ2-7; 9 bases match TRBD2. The length of the CDR3 is 17 residues. Germline V gene sequence: CDR1 ENHRY, CDR2 SYGVKD. V was clipped by 3 bases and J by 4 bases; unmatched bases: 13. The CDR3 spells CAISEGPSGATQYEQYF. CDR3 coding DNA: TGTGCCATCAGTGAAGGCCCTAGCGGGGCCACCCAATACGAGCAGTACTTC.

The V gene is TRBV2, the J gene TRBJ2-1; 10 nucleotides match TRBD2. Germline values: CDR1 SNHLY, CDR2 FYNNEI. CDR3 length: 13 amino acids. Trimming at V came to 6 bases and at J to 9 bases, leaving 5 bases not matched to a gene. As DNA, the CDR3 is TGTGCCAGCAGGGGGCTAGCGGGAGCTGAGCAGTTCTTC. Its protein is CASRGLAGAEQFF.

This clone has just a few counts. This CDR3 reads CASITRRPRDQPQHF. CDR3 DNA: TGTGCCAGCATCACCCGAAGACCGCGGGATCAGCCCCAGCATTTT. The V call is TRBV27, the J call TRBJ1-5; D unclear. Per germline, CDR1 MNHEY and CDR2 SMNVEV (reference sequence). The CDR3 has 15 amino acids. The germline V and J ends were trimmed by 7 bases and 5 bases, with 18 bases remaining between them.

This clone has a handful of counts. CDR3 in DNA: TGCAGCGTACATTACAGGGGGTCGAGAACTGAAGCTTTCTTT. It yields the protein CSVHYRGSRTEAFF. This chain links TRBV29-1 with TRBJ1-1, with 8 bases fitting TRBD1. J was trimmed by 5 bases and V by 6 bases; bases with no gene match: 11. This CDR3 region has 14 residues. The germline gives CDR1 SQVTM, CDR2 ANQGSEA.

The chain combines TRBV9 with TRBJ2-3; TRBD2 is a possible D gene (6 bases). CDR1 is SGDLS and CDR2 is YYNGEE in the germline V gene. The CDR3 extends over 16 amino acids. Trimming removed 0 bases from V and 1 base from J, with 12 bases in between. The chain's CDR3 is CASSVGKGLRTDTQYF. The CDR3 DNA reads as TGTGCCAGCAGCGTAGGTAAGGGACTTCGCACAGATACGCAGTATTTT.

The chain couples TRBV2 to TRBJ2-1; TRBD1 matches 9 bases. The germline V gene has CDR1 SNHLY and CDR2 FYNNEI. The CDR3 spans 13 residues. V was clipped by 5 bases and J by 7 bases; unmatched bases: 3. The CDR3 is CASSQDRGNEQFF. The CDR3 DNA follows: TGTGCCAGCAGTCAGGACAGGGGTAATGAGCAGTTCTTC.

The rearrangement links TRBV9 to TRBJ1-1; D gene uncertain. The CDR3 is 14 residues long. The germline gives CDR1 SGDLS, CDR2 YYNGEE. V was clipped by 6 bases and J by 1 base, with 13 bases between them. The CDR3 DNA reads TGTGCCAGCACCCGGCGGTCAGAGAACACTGAAGCTTTCTTT. Translating gives CASTRRSENTEAFF.

V usage is TRBV6-5 and J usage is TRBJ1-4; 10 bases align to TRBD1. V shed 5 bases, J shed 8 bases, and the junction held 5 bases outside the gene matches. The CDR3 totals 14 residues. CDR1 is MNHEY, CDR2 SVGAGI, per germline. DNA of the CDR3: TGTGCCAGCAGTCCCGGGACAGGGGCCGAAAAACTGTTTTTT. Its translation is CASSPGTGAEKLFF.

This clone was recorded a few times. The rearrangement uses TRBV6-4 and TRBJ1-1; D is unclear. Trimming removed 6 bases at V and 3 bases at J, with 11 bases between. Germline V gives CDR1 MRHNA, CDR2 SNTAGT. The CDR3 has 13 amino acids. CDR3: CASSLPEDTEAFF. The DNA for the CDR3 is TGTGCCAGCAGCCTACCAGAGGACACTGAAGCTTTCTTT.